These 25 T cell receptor beta chains came from one sample sequenced in a study of breast tumors, draining lymph nodes, adjacent tissues. MiXCR, applied by TCRdb to the multiplex PCR reads, yields one record per CDR3 protein. The table has roughly 80,000 distinct CDR3 sequences, around 20% seen once. Axillary draining lymph nodes of breast cancer patients supplied the node samples. The source material was axillary lymph node tissue. The receptors derive from a female donor with breast cancer. Some clones in this sample may be carry-over from other donors' samples.

About this clonotype: A read error is possible here, since a much larger clone lies one base away. The rearrangement uses TRBV7-9 and TRBJ2-3; D remains ambiguous. There are 18 residues in the CDR3. V lost 1 base and J lost 4, with 21 bases in between. Germline V gene sequence: CDR1 SEHNR, CDR2 FQNEAQ (reference sequence). CDR3 amino acids: CASSLDWFGEPSADTQYF. CDR3 in DNA: TGTGCCAGCAGCTTAGATTGGTTTGGCGAGCCGAGCGCAGATACGCAGTATTTT.

This clonotype occurred many times. The genes are TRBV5-1 and TRBJ1-3; 9 bases fit TRBD1. Trimming removed 0 bases from V and 4 bases from J; junction bases left unmatched: 8. Germline loops: CDR1 SGHRS, CDR2 YFSETQ. The CDR3 contains 17 residues. The CDR3 sequence is CASSLVGQGLFGNTIYF. The CDR3 DNA reads as TGCGCCAGCAGCTTGGTGGGACAGGGATTGTTCGGAAACACCATATATTTT.

This clonotype was recorded many times. The rearrangement joins TRBV29-1 to TRBJ2-3; 7 nucleotides agree with TRBD1. Germline V gene lookup returns CDR1 SQVTM and CDR2 ANQGSEA. This CDR3 has 12 amino acids. J gave up 6 bases and V 6 bases, and 6 bases lay outside the gene matches. CDR3 loop: CSVRIQGDTQYF. DNA for the CDR3: TGCAGCGTACGGATACAGGGGGATACGCAGTATTTT.

This clonotype has a count of ten or more. V usage is TRBV14 and J usage is TRBJ2-1; a weak D match, TRBD1 (6 bases). Germline V gives CDR1 SGHDN, CDR2 FVKESK. The CDR3 totals 16 residues. Trimming took 6 bases from V and 0 from J, leaving 15 bases between them. CDR3 nucleotides: TGTGCCAGCAGATCATCCGGGACAACCTCCTACAATGAGCAGTTCTTC. Protein product: CASRSSGTTSYNEQFF.

V and J are TRBV27 and TRBJ1-5; maybe TRBD1 (5 bases). CDR1 is MNHEY and CDR2 is SMNVEV in the germline V gene (reference sequence). CDR3 length: 15 amino acids. V was pared by 5 bases and J by 3 bases, with 14 bases between. The CDR3 here is CASSRWGGDNQPQHF. For the CDR3, the DNA is TGTGCCAGCAGTCGGTGGGGGGGGGACAATCAGCCCCAGCATTTT.

In its sample, this clonotype was seen many times. The rearrangement uses TRBV7-9 and TRBJ2-2; 13 nucleotides align to TRBD2. The V gene end was trimmed by 4 bases and the J gene end by 5 bases; junction bases not matched to a gene: 7. Germline CDR1 reads SEHNR; CDR2 reads FQNEAQ (reference sequence). This CDR3 is 17 amino acids long. The CDR3 DNA is TGTGCCAGCAGCTCGCCGGGACTAGCGGGAAGGACCGGGGAGCTGTTTTTT. Translating it yields CASSSPGLAGRTGELFF.

There are many counts of this clonotype. V is TRBV7-8 and J is TRBJ2-5; 8 bases align to TRBD2. There are 14 residues in the CDR3. CDR1 is SGHVS and CDR2 is FQNEAQ in the germline V gene. V lost 2 bases to trimming and J lost 5 bases; unmatched junction nucleotides: 4. CDR3 bases: TGTGCCAGCAGCTTAATGGCGGGAGGTGAGACCCAGTACTTC. This gives the protein CASSLMAGGETQYF. Together with reference TRBV7-8 and TRBJ2-5, the CDR3 gives the full variable domain: GAGVSQSPRYKVAKRGQDVALRCDPISGHVSLFWYQQALGQGPEFLTYFQNEAQLDKSGLPSDRFFAERPEGSVSTLKIQRTQQEDSAVYLCASSLMAGGETQYFGPGTRLLVL.

The chain uses TRBV12-3 or TRBV12-4 and TRBJ2-4; D perhaps matches TRBD2 (5 bases). The V gene lost 5 bases and the J gene lost 2 bases, with 13 bases spanning the gap. This CDR3 region has 15 residues. The CDR3 coding sequence is TGTGCCAGCAGTCCCCCACGGGGATCCAAAAACATTCAGTACTTC. Translating it yields CASSPPRGSKNIQYF.

At least ten counts were recorded for this clonotype. Possible read error: a much larger clone is one base away. The chain uses TRBV20-1 and TRBJ1-5, with no clear D. This CDR3 comprises 14 residues. V was pared by 1 base and J by 6 bases, with 13 bases between. Looked up from germline, CDR1 is DFQATT and CDR2 is SNEGSKA (reference sequence). CDR3 region: CSARGREVRQPQHF. The CDR3 DNA sequence: TGCAGTGCTAGAGGCCGGGAAGTTCGTCAGCCCCAGCATTTT.

This clonotype was observed a handful of times. The rearrangement links TRBV6-5 to TRBJ2-4; D is perhaps TRBD1 (5 bases). V shed 4 bases and J shed 9 bases, with 19 bases lying between them. The CDR3 extends over 15 amino acids. CDR1 and CDR2 from the germline V gene are MNHEY and SVGAGI. This CDR3 is CASSLITAGQSIQYF. Written as DNA, the CDR3 is TGTGCCAGCAGTTTGATTACCGCAGGGCAGAGCATTCAGTACTTC.

This clonotype was observed many times. The chain is built from TRBV12-3 or TRBV12-4 and TRBJ1-6, with D possibly TRBD1 on 5 matching bases. The CDR3 covers 16 residues. V lost 1 base, J lost 7 bases, and 14 bases lay in between. Here the CDR3 reads CASSLGPGRANSPLHF. Here the CDR3 DNA reads TGTGCCAGCAGTTTAGGTCCAGGGCGGGCGAATTCACCCCTCCACTTT.

The table lists this clonotype with many counts. This chain connects TRBV2 to TRBJ2-5; D is possibly TRBD1 (6 bases). Germline CDR1 reads SNHLY; CDR2 reads FYNNEI. There are 14 residues in the CDR3. V was cut by 6 bases and J by 5 bases, with 16 bases left in between. CDR3 sequence reads: CASRFGQRLETQYF. The CDR3 coding sequence is TGTGCCAGCAGATTTGGACAGCGGCTGGAGACCCAGTACTTC.

The chain recombines TRBV10-3 with TRBJ1-1, with 11 bases aligning to TRBD1. The CDR3 extends over 13 amino acids. Trimming removed 10 bases from V and 6 bases from J; junction bases left unmatched: 7. CDR1 ENHRY and CDR2 SYGVKD come from the germline V gene. The CDR3 spells CATRDRGSAEAFF. For the CDR3, the DNA is TGTGCCACTCGGGACAGGGGGTCAGCTGAAGCTTTCTTT.

This clonotype was detected ten times or more. The chain links TRBV7-9 to TRBJ1-6; D not certain. Trimming removed 3 bases at V and 7 bases at J, with 13 bases between. Germline V gene data show CDR1 as SEHNR and CDR2 as FQNEAQ (reference sequence). The CDR3 is made up of 15 amino acids. CDR3 sequence (DNA): TGTGCCAGCAGCTTGGAGGTAACGCAGAATTCACCCCTCCACTTT. Translation gives CASSLEVTQNSPLHF.

This clonotype has a count of ten or more. This chain joins TRBV27 and TRBJ1-2; D unresolved. The V end lost 5 bases, the J end lost 1 base, and 8 bases lay between the germline ends. The CDR3 totals 13 residues. The germline gives CDR1 MNHEY, CDR2 SMNVEV (reference sequence). This chain's CDR3 is CASSIGSNYGYTF. The DNA for the CDR3 is TGTGCCAGCAGTATAGGGAGTAACTATGGCTACACCTTC.

This clonotype was observed many times. The J gene is TRBJ2-5, the V gene TRBV10-3; a weak D match, TRBD1 (5 bases). The germline V and J ends were trimmed by 6 bases and 2 bases, with 7 bases remaining between them. Per germline, CDR1 ENHRY and CDR2 SYGVKD. The CDR3 has 12 amino acids. The CDR3 nucleotides are TGTGCCATCAGCAGGGCACAAGAGACCCAGTACTTC. Translated: CAISRAQETQYF.

In its sample, this clonotype was seen many times. The rearrangement uses TRBV6-1 and TRBJ1-3; possibly TRBD1 for D (6 bases). The CDR3 is 13 amino acids. Trimming left V 6 bases short and J 2 bases short, with 8 bases between. Germline lookup yields CDR1 MNHNS and CDR2 SASEGT. The CDR3: CASRKGAGNTIYF. The CDR3 region has the DNA TGTGCCAGCAGGAAGGGGGCTGGAAACACCATATATTTT.

This clonotype was seen at least ten times. This rearrangement joins TRBV7-2 to TRBJ1-5; weak D call: TRBD1 (5 bases). V lost 1 base to trimming and J lost 5 bases, with 9 bases between them. The CDR3 extends over 14 amino acids. Looked up from germline, CDR1 is SGHTA and CDR2 is FQGNSA. CDR3: CASSLGGRYQPQHF. As DNA, the CDR3 is TGTGCCAGCAGCTTAGGGGGGAGGTATCAGCCCCAGCATTTT.

Only a few counts were recorded for this clonotype. Compared with germline, one end of the junction differs, possibly owing to a read error. The CDR3: CAGSPPTGFYGYTF. The CDR3 coding sequence is TGTGCCGGCAGCCCCCCGACAGGGTTCTATGGCTACACCTTC. The chain combines TRBV7-9 with TRBJ1-2, with TRBD1 matching over 7 bases. Germline-derived CDR1 and CDR2 are SEHNR and FQNEAQ (reference sequence). This CDR3 spans 14 amino acids.

The chain uses TRBV28 and TRBJ1-2; D possibly corresponds to TRBD1 (6 bases). Germline assignment: CDR1 MDHEN and CDR2 SYDVKM. V gave up 5 bases and J gave up 8 bases, with 15 bases separating them. This CDR3 has 13 amino acids. CDR3 loop: CASSTGQLQGYTF. The CDR3 nucleotides are TGTGCCAGCAGTACCGGACAGCTCCAGGGCTACACCTTC.

Note on this clonotype: It may be a read error: a sequence one base away is much more abundant. This chain links TRBV20-1 with TRBJ2-5, with D perhaps TRBD1 or TRBD2 (5 bases each). CDR3 length: 14 amino acids. Trimming shortened V by 1 base and J by 1 base, and 10 bases separated the two germline ends. Germline-derived CDR1 and CDR2 are DFQATT and SNEGSKA (reference sequence). Here the CDR3 reads CSARAGGSQETQYF. DNA of the CDR3: TGCAGTGCTAGAGCTGGGGGTTCCCAAGAGACCCAGTACTTC.

In this sample, this clonotype turned up many times. The chain carries TRBV7-2 and TRBJ2-7; 16 bases fit TRBD2. Germline assignment: CDR1 SGHTA and CDR2 FQGNSA. Germline trimming cut 0 bases from V and 2 bases from J; bases unmatched to any gene: 4. This CDR3 has 18 residues. In nucleotides, the CDR3 is TGTGCCAGCAGCTTAGCTGGGACTAGCGGGAGGGCCCCCTACGAGCAGTACTTC. It yields the protein CASSLAGTSGRAPYEQYF.

This clonotype has just a few counts. A much more abundant neighbour one base away suggests this may be a read error. The CDR3 ends on some other residue instead of the conserved phenylalanine or tryptophan, so this is likely a read error. This chain connects TRBV6-5 to TRBJ1-6; 9 bases align to TRBD1. The V gene's germline CDR1 is MNHEY and CDR2 SVGAGI. V was clipped by 2 bases and J by 15 bases; unmatched bases: 2. The CDR3 extends over 12 amino acids. CDR3 coding DNA: TGTGCCAGCAGTTACACAGGGGGCGGCCTCCACCTT. This gives the protein CASSYTGGGLHL.

This clonotype was detected many times. The chain uses TRBV7-2 and TRBJ2-7; 9 bases map to TRBD2. V dropped 3 bases and J dropped 3; count of bases not matched to a gene: 3. The CDR3 runs to 14 residues. Germline V gene sequence: CDR1 SGHTA, CDR2 FQGNSA. CDR3 in DNA: TGTGCCAGCAGCTTCTCTAGCGGGGACTACGAGCAGTACTTC. It specifies CASSFSSGDYEQYF.

The chain links TRBV9 to TRBJ2-7; D may be TRBD1 (5 bases). The CDR3 covers 13 residues. Germline-derived CDR1 and CDR2 are SGDLS and YYNGEE. V lost 0 bases to trimming and J lost 5 bases, with 9 bases between them. CDR3 loop: CASSVGQFNEQYF. The CDR3 DNA sequence: TGTGCCAGCAGCGTAGGACAGTTCAACGAGCAGTACTTC. Variable domain in full (rest from reference TRBV9 and TRBJ2-7): DSGVTQTPKHLITATGQRVTLRCSPRSGDLSVYWYQQSLDQGLQFLIQYYNGEERAKGNILERFSAQQFPDLHSELNLSSLELGDSALYFCASSVGQFNEQYFGPGTRLTVT.